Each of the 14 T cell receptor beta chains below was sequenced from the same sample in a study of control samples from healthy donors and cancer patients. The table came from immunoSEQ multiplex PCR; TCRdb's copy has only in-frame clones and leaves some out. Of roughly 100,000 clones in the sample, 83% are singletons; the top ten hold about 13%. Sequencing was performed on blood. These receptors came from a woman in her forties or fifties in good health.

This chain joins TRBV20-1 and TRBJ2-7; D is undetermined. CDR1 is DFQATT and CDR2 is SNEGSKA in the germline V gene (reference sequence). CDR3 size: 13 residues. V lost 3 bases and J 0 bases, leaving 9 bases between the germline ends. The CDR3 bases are TGCAGTGCTAGTTCCAGCTTCTCCTACGAGCAGTACTTC. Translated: CSASSSFSYEQYF.

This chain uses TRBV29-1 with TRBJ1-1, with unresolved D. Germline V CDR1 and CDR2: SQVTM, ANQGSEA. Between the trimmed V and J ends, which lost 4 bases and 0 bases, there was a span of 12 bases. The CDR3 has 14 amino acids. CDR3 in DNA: TGCAGCGTTGGCTTGGTCGGAATGAACACTGAAGCTTTCTTT. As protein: CSVGLVGMNTEAFF.

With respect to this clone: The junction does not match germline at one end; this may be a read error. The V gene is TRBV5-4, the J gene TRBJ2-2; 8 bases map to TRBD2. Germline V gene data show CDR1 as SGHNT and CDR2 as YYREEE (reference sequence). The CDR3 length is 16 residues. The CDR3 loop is CVSSFPTSGNTGELFF. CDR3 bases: TGTGTCAGCAGCTTCCCTACTAGCGGGAACACCGGGGAGCTGTTTTTT.

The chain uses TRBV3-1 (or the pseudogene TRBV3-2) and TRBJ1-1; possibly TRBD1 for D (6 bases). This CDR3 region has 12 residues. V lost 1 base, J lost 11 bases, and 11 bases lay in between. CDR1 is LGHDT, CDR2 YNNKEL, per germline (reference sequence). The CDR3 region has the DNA TGTGCCAGCAGCCAAGTCGAAGGGGGGGCTTTCTTT. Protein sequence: CASSQVEGGAFF.

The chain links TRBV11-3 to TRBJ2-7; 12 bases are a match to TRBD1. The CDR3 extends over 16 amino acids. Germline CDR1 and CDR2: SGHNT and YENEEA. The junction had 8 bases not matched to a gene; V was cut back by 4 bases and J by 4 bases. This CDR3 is CASSSGPGQGAYEQYF. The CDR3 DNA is TGTGCCAGCAGCTCGGGACCGGGACAGGGGGCTTACGAGCAGTACTTC.

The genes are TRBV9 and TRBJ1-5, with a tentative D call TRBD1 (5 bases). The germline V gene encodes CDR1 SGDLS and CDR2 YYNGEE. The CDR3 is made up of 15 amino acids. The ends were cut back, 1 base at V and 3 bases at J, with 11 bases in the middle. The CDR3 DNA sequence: TGTGCCAGCAGCGTAAGGGGTTTTAACAATCAGCCCCAGCATTTT. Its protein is CASSVRGFNNQPQHF.

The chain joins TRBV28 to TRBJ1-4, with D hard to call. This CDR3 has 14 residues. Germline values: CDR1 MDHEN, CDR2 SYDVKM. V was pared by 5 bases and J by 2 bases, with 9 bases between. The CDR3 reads CASSPALTNEKLFF. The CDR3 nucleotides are TGTGCCAGCAGTCCTGCCCTGACTAATGAAAAACTGTTTTTT.

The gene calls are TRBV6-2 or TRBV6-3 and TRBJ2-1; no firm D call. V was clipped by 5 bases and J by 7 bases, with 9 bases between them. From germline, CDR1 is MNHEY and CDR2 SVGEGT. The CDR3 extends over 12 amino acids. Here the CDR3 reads CASSLTSNEQFF. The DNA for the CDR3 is TGTGCCAGCAGTCTGACTTCAAATGAGCAGTTCTTC.

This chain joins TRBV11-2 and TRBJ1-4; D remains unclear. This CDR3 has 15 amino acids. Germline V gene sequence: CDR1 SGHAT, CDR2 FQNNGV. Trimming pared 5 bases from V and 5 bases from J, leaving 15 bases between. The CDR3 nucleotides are TGTGCCAGCAGCATCAACAGCGGGATAAATGAAAAACTGTTTTTT. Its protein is CASSINSGINEKLFF.

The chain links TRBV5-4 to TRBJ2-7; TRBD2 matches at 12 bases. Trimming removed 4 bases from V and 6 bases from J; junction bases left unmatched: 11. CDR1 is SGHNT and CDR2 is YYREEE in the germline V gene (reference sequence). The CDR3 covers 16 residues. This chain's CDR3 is CASSPIRLAGAGEQYF. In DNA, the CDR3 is TGTGCCAGCAGCCCTATTAGACTAGCGGGAGCGGGCGAGCAGTACTTC.

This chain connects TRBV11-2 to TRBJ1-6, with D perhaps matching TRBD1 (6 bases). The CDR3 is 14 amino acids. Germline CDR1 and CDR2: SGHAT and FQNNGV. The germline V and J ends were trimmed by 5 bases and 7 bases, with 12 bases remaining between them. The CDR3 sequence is CASSHRVENSPLHF. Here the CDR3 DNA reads TGTGCCAGCAGCCACAGGGTAGAGAATTCACCCCTCCACTTT.

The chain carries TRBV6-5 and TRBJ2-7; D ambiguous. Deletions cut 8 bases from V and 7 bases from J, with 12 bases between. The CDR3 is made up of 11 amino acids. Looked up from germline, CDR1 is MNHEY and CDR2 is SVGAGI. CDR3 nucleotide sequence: TGTGCCAGCGGCTACTATGGGGAGCAGTACTTC. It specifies CASGYYGEQYF.

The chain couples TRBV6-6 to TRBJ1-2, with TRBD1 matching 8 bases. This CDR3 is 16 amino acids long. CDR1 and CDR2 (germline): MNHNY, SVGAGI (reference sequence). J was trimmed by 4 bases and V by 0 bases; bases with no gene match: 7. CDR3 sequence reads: CASSYSGQGTSYGYTF. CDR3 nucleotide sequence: TGTGCCAGCAGTTACTCTGGACAGGGAACTTCCTATGGCTACACCTTC.

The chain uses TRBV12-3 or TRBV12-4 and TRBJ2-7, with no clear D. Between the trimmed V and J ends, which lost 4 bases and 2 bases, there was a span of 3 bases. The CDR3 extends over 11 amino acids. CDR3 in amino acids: CASSYAYEQYF. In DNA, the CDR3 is TGTGCCAGCAGTTATGCCTACGAGCAGTACTTC.